This entry lists 6 T cell receptor beta chains sequenced from one sample in a study of shared clonotypes between healthy human individuals. Method: immunoSEQ multiplex PCR; TCRdb's copy keeps in-frame clones and lacks some. The table records some 79,000 clones, over 55% of them present only once. Material for sequencing was memory CD8+ T cells sorted from blood. Stated subset: CD45RO+ cells pooled with CCR7-negative TemRA cells. Source of these receptors: a man aged 25-40 years in good health.

The CDR3, as DNA: TGTGCCAGCAGTTACGCCCATTTGAACACTGAAGCTTTCTTT. Residues: CASSYAHLNTEAFF. The gene calls are TRBV27 and TRBJ1-1, with D uncertain. The CDR3 is made up of 14 amino acids. Germline CDR1 reads MNHEY; CDR2 reads SMNVEV (reference sequence). Trimming left V 4 bases short and J 0 bases short, with 9 bases between.

The chain links TRBV7-8 to TRBJ2-2; maybe TRBD1 (6 bases). Trimming pared 4 bases from V and 1 base from J, leaving 13 bases between. Germline CDR1 is SGHVS and CDR2 is FQNEAQ. This CDR3 has 16 amino acids. CDR3 loop: CASSSYPGVNTGELFF. Here the CDR3 DNA reads TGTGCCAGCAGCTCATACCCAGGGGTGAACACCGGGGAGCTGTTTTTT.

This clone has more than one count but fewer than ten. The J gene is TRBJ2-5, the V gene TRBV25-1, with 10 nucleotides matching TRBD1. Germline-derived CDR1 and CDR2 are MGHDK and SYGVNS. The CDR3 spans 16 residues. V was pared by 5 bases and J by 4 bases, with 10 bases of the junction left unmatched. Here the CDR3 reads CASSLRDRGQLETQYF. The CDR3 DNA reads TGTGCCAGCAGTCTCCGGGACAGGGGCCAACTAGAGACCCAGTACTTC.

V is TRBV27 and J is TRBJ1-2, with TRBD1 matching 11 bases. This CDR3 has 15 amino acids. Per germline, CDR1 MNHEY and CDR2 SMNVEV (reference sequence). Unmatched junction bases numbered 7, after V lost 3 bases and J lost 7 bases. CDR3 DNA: TGTGCCAGCAGTTTTGTGGGACAGGGGGAAATTGGCTACACCTTC. It encodes CASSFVGQGEIGYTF.

The chain links TRBV6-6 to TRBJ2-1; 10 bases agree with TRBD1. Germline-derived CDR1 and CDR2 are MNHNY and SVGAGI (reference sequence). The CDR3 is 15 amino acids. Trimming removed 7 bases from V and 4 bases from J; junction bases left unmatched: 7. The CDR3 sequence is CASKGDRGRYNEQFF. CDR3 in DNA: TGTGCCAGCAAAGGGGACAGGGGACGGTACAATGAGCAGTTCTTC.

V and J are TRBV15 and TRBJ2-1, with D perhaps TRBD2 (6 bases). CDR3 length: 13 amino acids. The V gene's germline CDR1 is LNHNV and CDR2 YYDKDF (reference sequence). V was trimmed by 1 base and J by 6 bases, leaving 7 bases between them. This CDR3 reads CATSRAGGNEQFF. The DNA of the CDR3 is TGTGCCACCAGCAGAGCCGGGGGCAATGAGCAGTTCTTC. The variable domain in full, with the rest retrieved from reference TRBV15 and TRBJ2-1, is DAMVIQNPRYQVTQFGKPVTLSCSQTLNHNVMYWYQQKSSQAPKLLFHYYDKDFNNEADTPDNFQSRRPNTSFCFLDIRSPGLGDTAMYLCATSRAGGNEQFFGPGTRLTVL.